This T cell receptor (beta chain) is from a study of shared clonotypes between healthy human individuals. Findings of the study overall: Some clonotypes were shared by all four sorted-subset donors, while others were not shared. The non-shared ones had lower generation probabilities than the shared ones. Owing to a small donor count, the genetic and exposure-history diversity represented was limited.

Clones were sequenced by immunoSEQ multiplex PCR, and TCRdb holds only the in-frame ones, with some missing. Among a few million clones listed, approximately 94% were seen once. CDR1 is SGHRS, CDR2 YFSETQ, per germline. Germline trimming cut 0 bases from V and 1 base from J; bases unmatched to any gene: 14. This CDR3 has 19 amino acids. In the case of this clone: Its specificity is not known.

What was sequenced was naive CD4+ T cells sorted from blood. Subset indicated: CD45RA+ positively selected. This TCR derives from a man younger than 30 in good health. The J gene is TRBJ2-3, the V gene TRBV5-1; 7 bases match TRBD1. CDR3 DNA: TGCGCCAGCAGCTTGGGACACAGGGGTGGAAACGATGGCACAGATACGCAGTATTTT. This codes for CASSLGHRGGNDGTDTQYF.